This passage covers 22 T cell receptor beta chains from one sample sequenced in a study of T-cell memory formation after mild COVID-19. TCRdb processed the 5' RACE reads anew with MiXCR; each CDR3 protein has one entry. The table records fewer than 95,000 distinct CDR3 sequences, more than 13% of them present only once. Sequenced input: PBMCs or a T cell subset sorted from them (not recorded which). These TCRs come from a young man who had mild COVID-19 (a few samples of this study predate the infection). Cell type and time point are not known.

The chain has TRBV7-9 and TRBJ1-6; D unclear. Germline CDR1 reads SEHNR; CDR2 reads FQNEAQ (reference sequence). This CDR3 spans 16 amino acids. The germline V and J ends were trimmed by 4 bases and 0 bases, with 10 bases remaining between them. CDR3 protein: CASSSFLGSYNSPLHF. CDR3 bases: TGTGCCAGCAGCTCTTTCTTGGGCTCCTATAATTCACCCCTCCACTTT.

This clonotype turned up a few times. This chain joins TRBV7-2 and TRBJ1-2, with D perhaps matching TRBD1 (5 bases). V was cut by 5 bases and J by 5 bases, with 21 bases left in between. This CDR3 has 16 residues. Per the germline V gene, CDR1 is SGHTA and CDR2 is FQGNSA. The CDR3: CASSPPFGRVEYGYTF. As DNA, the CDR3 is TGTGCCAGCAGCCCGCCTTTTGGCAGGGTAGAGTATGGCTACACCTTC.

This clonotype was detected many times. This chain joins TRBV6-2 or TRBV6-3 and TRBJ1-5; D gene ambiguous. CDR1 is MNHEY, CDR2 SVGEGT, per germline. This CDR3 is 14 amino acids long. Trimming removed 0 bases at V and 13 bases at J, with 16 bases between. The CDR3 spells CASSYSKAVELQHF. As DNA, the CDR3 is TGTGCCAGCAGTTACTCGAAGGCTGTCGAGTTACAGCATTTT.

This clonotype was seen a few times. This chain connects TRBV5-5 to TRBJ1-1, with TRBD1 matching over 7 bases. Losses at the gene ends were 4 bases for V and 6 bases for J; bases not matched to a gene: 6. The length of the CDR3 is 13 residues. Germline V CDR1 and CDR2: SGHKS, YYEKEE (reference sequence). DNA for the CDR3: TGTGCCAGCAGCCAGGGGGGTCGGGCTGAAGCTTTCTTT. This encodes CASSQGGRAEAFF.

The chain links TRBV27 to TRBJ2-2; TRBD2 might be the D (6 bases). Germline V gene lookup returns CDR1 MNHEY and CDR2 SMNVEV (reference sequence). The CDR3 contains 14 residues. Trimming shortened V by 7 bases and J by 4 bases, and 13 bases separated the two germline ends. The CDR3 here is CASTWRDLTGELFF. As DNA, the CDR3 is TGTGCCAGCACTTGGAGGGATCTCACCGGGGAGCTGTTTTTT.

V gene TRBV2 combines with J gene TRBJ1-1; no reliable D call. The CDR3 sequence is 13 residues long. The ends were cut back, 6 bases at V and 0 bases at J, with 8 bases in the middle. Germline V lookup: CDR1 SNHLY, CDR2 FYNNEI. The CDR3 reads CASRAKLNTEAFF. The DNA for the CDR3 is TGTGCCAGCAGGGCAAAATTGAACACTGAAGCTTTCTTT.

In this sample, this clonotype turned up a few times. As DNA, the CDR3 is TGTGCCACCCAACGGGATCAAGAGACCCAGTACTTC. Translating gives CATQRDQETQYF. The V gene is TRBV7-9, the J gene TRBJ2-5, with a weak D call TRBD2 (5 bases). With 10 bases removed from V and 2 bases from J, the gap between germline ends came to 11 bases. Looked up from germline, CDR1 is SEHNR and CDR2 is FQNEAQ (reference sequence). The CDR3 covers 12 residues.

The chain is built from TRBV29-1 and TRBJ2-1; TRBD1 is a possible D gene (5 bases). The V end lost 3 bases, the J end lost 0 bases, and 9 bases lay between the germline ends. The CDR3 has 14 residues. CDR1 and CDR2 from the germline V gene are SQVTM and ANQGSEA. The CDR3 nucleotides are TGCAGCGTTGAGGGCAGGGCCTCCTACAATGAGCAGTTCTTC. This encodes CSVEGRASYNEQFF.

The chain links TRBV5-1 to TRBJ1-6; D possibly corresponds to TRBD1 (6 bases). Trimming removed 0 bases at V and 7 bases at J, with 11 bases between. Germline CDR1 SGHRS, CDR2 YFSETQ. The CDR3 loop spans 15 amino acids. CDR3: CASSLDGQINSPLHF. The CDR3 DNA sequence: TGCGCCAGCAGCTTGGACGGACAGATAAATTCACCCCTCCACTTT.

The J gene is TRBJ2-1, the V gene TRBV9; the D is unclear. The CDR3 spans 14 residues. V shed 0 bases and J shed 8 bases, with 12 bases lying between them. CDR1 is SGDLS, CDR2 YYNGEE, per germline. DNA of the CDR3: TGTGCCAGCAGCGTAGGTCGACGTTCGGATGAGCAGTTCTTC. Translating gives CASSVGRRSDEQFF.

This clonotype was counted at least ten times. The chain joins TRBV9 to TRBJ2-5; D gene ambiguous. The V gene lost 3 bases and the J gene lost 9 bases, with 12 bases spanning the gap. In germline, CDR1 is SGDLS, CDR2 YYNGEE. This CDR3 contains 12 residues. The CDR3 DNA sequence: TGTGCCAGCAGCGGCGTTGCGACTCCCCAGTACTTC. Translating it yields CASSGVATPQYF.

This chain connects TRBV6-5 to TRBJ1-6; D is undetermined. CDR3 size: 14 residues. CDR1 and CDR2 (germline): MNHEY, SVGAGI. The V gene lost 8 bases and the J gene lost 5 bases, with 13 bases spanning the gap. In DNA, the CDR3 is TGTGCCAGCGGCCGTCCACACCATAATTCACCCCTCCACTTT. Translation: CASGRPHHNSPLHF.

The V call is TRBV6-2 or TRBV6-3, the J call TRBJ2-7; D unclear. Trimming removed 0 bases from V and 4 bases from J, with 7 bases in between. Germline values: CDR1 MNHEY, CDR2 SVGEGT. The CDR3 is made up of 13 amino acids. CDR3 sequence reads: CASSYSGSYEQYV. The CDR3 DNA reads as TGTGCCAGCAGTTACTCTGGGTCGTACGAGCAGTACGTC.

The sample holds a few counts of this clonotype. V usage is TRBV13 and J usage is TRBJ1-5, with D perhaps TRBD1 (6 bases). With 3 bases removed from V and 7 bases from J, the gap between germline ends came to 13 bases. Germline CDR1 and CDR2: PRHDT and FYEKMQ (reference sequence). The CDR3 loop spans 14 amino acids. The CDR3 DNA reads TGTGCCAGCAGCTTGGGGGGGCGTCTCCAGCCCCAGCATTTT. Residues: CASSLGGRLQPQHF.

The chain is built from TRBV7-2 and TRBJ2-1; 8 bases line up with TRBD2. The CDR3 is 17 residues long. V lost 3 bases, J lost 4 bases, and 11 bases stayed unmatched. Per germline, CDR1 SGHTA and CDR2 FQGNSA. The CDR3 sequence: CASSFPPGTSLYNEQFF. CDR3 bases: TGTGCCAGCAGCTTTCCTCCGGGGACTAGTCTTTACAATGAGCAGTTCTTC. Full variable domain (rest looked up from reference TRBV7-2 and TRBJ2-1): GAGVSQSPSNKVTEKGKDVELRCDPISGHTALYWYRQSLGQGLEFLIYFQGNSAPDKSGLPSDRFSAERTGGSVSTLTIQRTQQEDSAVYLCASSFPPGTSLYNEQFFGPGTRLTVL.

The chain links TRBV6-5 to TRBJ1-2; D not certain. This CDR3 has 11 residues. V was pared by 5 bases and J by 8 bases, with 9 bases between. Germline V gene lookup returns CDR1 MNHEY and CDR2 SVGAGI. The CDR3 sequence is CASSGGNGYTF. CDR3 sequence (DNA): TGTGCCAGCAGTGGAGGTAACGGCTACACCTTC.

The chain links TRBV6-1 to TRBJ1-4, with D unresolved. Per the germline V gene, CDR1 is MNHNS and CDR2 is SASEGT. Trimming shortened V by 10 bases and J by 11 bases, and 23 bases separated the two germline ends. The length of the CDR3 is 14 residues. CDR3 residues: CATTTLDGMGKLFF. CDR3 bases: TGTGCCACCACTACCCTGGACGGAATGGGGAAACTGTTTTTT.

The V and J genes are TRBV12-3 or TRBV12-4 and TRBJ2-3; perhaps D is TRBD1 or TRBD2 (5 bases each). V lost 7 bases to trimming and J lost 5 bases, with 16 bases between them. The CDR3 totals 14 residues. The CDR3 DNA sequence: TGTGCCAGCACTCTCGGGGCAGCCCAAGATACGCAGTATTTT. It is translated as CASTLGAAQDTQYF.

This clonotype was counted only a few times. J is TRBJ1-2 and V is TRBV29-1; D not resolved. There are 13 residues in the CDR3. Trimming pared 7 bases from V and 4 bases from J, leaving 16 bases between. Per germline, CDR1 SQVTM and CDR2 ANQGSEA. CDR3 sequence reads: CSAKNRVTYGYTF. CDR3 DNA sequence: TGCAGCGCCAAAAACCGGGTCACCTATGGCTACACCTTC.

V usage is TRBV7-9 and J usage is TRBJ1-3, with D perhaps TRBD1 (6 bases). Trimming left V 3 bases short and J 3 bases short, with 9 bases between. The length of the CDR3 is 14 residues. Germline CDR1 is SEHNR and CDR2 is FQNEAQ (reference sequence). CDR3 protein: CASSLGTLGNTIYF. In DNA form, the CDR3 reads TGTGCCAGCAGCTTGGGGACACTTGGAAACACCATATATTTT.

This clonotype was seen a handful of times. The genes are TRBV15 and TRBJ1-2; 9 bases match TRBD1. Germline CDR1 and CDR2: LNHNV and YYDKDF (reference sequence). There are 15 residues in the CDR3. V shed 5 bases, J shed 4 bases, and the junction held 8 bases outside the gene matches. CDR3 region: CATSPPGTGFYGYTF. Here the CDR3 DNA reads TGTGCCACCAGCCCGCCGGGGACAGGGTTCTATGGCTACACCTTC.

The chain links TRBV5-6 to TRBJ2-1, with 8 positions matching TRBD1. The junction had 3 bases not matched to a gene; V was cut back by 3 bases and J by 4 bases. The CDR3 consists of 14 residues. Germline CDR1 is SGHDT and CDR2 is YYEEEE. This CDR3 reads CASSYGQGYNEQFF. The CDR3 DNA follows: TGTGCCAGCAGCTATGGACAGGGATACAATGAGCAGTTCTTC.